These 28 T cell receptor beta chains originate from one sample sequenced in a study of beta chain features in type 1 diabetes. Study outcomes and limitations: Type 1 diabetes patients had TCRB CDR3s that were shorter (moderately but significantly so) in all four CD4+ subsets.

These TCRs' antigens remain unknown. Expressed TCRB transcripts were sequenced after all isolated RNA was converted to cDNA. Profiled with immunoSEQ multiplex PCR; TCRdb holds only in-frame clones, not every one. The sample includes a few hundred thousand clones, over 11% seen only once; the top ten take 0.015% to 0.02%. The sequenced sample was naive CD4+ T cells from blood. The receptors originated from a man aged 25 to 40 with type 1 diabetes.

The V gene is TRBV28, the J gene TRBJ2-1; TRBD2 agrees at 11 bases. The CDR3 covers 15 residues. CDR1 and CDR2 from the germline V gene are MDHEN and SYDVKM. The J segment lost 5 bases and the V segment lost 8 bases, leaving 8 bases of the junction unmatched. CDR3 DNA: TGTGCCAGCGGAACTCTAGCGGGAGGTAACAATGAGCAGTTCTTC. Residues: CASGTLAGGNNEQFF.

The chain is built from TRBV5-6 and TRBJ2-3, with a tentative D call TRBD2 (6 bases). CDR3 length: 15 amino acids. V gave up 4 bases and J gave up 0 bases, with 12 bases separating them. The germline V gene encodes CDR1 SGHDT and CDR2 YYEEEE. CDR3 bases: TGTGCCAGCAGCCCTGTAGCGGCAAGCACAGATACGCAGTATTTT. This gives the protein CASSPVAASTDTQYF.

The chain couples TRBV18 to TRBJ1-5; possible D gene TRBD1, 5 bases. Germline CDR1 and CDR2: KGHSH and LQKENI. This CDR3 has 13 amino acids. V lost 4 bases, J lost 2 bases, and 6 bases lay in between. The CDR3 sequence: CASSQQGNQPQHF. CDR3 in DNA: TGTGCCAGCTCACAACAGGGCAATCAGCCCCAGCATTTT.

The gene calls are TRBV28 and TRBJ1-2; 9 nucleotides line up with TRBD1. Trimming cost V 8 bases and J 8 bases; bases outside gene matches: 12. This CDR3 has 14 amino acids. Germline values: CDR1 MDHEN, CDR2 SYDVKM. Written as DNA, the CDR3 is TGTGCCAGCGCCCCCCGGGACAGGGATGGGGGCTACACCTTC. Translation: CASAPRDRDGGYTF.

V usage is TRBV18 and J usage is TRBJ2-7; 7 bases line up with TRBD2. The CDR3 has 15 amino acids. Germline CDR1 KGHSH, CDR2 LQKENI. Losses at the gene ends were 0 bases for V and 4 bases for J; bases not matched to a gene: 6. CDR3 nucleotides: TGTGCCAGCTCACCACCGGGAGGGCGAGGTTACGAGCAGTACTTC. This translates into CASSPPGGRGYEQYF.

In nucleotides, the CDR3 is TGTGCCAGCAGTTCGCCTAGCGGTGGGGGATACGAGCAGTACTTC. Its protein is CASSSPSGGGYEQYF. The chain joins TRBV27 to TRBJ2-7, with 7 bases aligning to TRBD2. Germline assignment: CDR1 MNHEY and CDR2 SMNVEV (reference sequence). The CDR3 has 15 residues. V lost 4 bases to trimming and J lost 4 bases; unmatched junction nucleotides: 10.

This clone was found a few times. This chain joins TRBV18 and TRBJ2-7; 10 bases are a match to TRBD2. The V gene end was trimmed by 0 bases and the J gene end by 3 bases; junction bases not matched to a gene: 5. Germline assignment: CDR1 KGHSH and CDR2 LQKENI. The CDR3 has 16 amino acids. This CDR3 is CASSPPSSGRSYEQYF. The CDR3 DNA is TGTGCCAGCTCACCACCAAGTAGCGGGAGGAGCTACGAGCAGTACTTC. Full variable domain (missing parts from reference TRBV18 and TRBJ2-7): NAGVMQNPRHLVRRRGQEARLRCSPMKGHSHVYWYRQLPEEGLKFMVYLQKENIIDESGMPKERFSAEFPKEGPSILRIQQVVRGDSAAYFCASSPPSSGRSYEQYFGPGTRLTVT.

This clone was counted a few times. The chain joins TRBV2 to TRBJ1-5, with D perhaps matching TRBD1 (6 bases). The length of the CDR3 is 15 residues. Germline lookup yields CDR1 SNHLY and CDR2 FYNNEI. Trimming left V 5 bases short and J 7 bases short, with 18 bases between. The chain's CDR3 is CASSKPGHTNQPQHF. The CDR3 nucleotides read TGTGCCAGCAGTAAACCGGGACACACGAACCAGCCCCAGCATTTT.

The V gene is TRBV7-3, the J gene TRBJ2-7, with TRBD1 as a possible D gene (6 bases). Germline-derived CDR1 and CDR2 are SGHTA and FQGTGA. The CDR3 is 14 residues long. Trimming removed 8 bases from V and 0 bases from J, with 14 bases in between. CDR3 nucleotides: TGTGCCAGCTCGAGGACAGCGAGCTCCTACGAGCAGTACTTC. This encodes CASSRTASSYEQYF.

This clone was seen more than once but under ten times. The CDR3 spells CSVDSFFHEQYF. Here the CDR3 DNA reads TGCAGCGTTGATTCGTTCTTTCACGAGCAGTACTTC. The chain joins TRBV29-1 to TRBJ2-7; D is uncertain. Germline CDR1 is SQVTM and CDR2 is ANQGSEA. There are 12 residues in the CDR3. The V end lost 3 bases, the J end lost 5 bases, and 11 bases lay between the germline ends.

The CDR3, as DNA: TGTGCCAGCAGCGAAGGGGGCCAATATGGCTACACCTTC. It translates to CASSEGGQYGYTF. V usage is TRBV5-5 and J usage is TRBJ1-2; TRBD1 matches at 7 bases. Germline CDR1 reads SGHKS; CDR2 reads YYEKEE (reference sequence). The junction had 5 bases not matched to a gene; V was cut back by 4 bases and J by 5 bases. CDR3 length equals 13 residues.

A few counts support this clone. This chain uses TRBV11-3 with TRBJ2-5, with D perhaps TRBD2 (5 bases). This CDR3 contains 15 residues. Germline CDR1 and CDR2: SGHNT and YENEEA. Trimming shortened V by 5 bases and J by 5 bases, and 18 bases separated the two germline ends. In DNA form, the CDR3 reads TGTGCCAGCAGCCCCAGGAGAGGGCTGGACGAGACCCAGTACTTC. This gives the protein CASSPRRGLDETQYF.

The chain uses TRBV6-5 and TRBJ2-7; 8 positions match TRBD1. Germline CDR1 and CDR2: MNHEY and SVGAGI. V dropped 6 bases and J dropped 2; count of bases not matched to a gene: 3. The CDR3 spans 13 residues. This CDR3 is CASSTDRAYEQYF. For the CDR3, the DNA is TGTGCCAGCAGCACGGACAGGGCCTACGAGCAGTACTTC.

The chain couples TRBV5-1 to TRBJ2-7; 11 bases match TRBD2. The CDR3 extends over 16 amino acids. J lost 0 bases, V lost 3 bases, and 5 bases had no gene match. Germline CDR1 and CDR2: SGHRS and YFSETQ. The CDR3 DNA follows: TGCGCCAGCAGCTCAACACTAGCGGGAGCCTCCTACGAGCAGTACTTC. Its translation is CASSSTLAGASYEQYF. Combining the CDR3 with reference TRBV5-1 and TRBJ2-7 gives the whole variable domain KAGVTQTPRYLIKTRGQQVTLSCSPISGHRSVSWYQQTPGQGLQFLFEYFSETQRNKGNFPGRFSGRQFSNSRSEMNVSTLELGDSALYLCASSSTLAGASYEQYFGPGTRLTVT.

CDR3 in DNA: TGTGCCTCCTCGCCCCCAGGTGAAGGCATGAACACTGAAGCTTTCTTT. As protein: CASSPPGEGMNTEAFF. This chain links TRBV19 with TRBJ1-1; no definite D call. With 11 bases removed from V and 0 bases from J, the gap between germline ends came to 22 bases. Germline loops: CDR1 LNHDA, CDR2 SQIVND (reference sequence). CDR3 length equals 16 residues. The complete variable domain, with remaining parts taken from reference TRBV19 and TRBJ1-1, reads DGGITQSPKYLFRKEGQNVTLSCEQNLNHDAMYWYRQDPGQGLRLIYYSQIVNDFQKGDIAEGYSVSREKKESFPLTVTSAQKNPTAFYLCASSPPGEGMNTEAFFGQGTRLTVV.

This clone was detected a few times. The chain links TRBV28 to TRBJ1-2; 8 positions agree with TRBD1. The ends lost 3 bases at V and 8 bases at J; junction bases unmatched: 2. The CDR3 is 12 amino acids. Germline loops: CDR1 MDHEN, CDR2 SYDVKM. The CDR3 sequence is CASSLPGGGYTF. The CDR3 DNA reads TGTGCCAGCAGTTTGCCAGGGGGCGGCTACACCTTC.

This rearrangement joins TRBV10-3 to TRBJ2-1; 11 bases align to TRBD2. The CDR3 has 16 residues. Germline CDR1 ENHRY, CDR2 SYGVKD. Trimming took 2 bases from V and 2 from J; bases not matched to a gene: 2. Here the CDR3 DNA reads TGTGCCATCAGTGAGGCACTAGCGGGGGCCTACAATGAGCAGTTCTTC. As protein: CAISEALAGAYNEQFF.

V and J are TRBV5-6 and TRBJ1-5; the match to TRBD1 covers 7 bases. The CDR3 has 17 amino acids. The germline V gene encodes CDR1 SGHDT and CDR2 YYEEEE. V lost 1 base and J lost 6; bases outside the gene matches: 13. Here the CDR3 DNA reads TGTGCCAGCAGCTTGCAAACCTACAGGGGTCCTCGTCAGCCCCAGCATTTT. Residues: CASSLQTYRGPRQPQHF.

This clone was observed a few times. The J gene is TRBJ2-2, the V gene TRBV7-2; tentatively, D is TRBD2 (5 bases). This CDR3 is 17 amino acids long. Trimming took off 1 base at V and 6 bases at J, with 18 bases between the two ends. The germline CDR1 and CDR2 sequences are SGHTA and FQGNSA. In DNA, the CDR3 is TGTGCCAGCAGCTTAGTGGGGTTGTGGGAGAAGTCCGGGGAGCTGTTTTTT. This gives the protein CASSLVGLWEKSGELFF.

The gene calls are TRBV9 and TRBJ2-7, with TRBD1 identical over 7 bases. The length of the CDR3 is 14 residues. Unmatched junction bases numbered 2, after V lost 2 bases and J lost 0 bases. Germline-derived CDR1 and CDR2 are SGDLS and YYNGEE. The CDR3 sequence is CASSVRGFSYEQYF. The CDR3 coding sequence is TGTGCCAGCAGCGTCAGGGGGTTCTCCTACGAGCAGTACTTC.

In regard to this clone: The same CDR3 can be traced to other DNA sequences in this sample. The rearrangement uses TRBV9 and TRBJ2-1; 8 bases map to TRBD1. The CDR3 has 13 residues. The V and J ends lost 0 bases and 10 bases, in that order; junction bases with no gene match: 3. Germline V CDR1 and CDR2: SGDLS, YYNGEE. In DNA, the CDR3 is TGTGCCAGCAGCGTAGGGACAGGGAACGAGCAGTTCTTC. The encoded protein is CASSVGTGNEQFF. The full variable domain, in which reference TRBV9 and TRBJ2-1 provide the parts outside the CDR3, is DSGVTQTPKHLITATGQRVTLRCSPRSGDLSVYWYQQSLDQGLQFLIQYYNGEERAKGNILERFSAQQFPDLHSELNLSSLELGDSALYFCASSVGTGNEQFFGPGTRLTVL.

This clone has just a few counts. The CDR3 DNA reads as TGTGCCAGCAGCCCTGACAAGGCCTACGAGCAGTACTTC. Its translation is CASSPDKAYEQYF. The rearrangement joins TRBV16 to TRBJ2-7; no definite D call. CDR3 length equals 13 residues. Germline loops: CDR1 KGHSY, CDR2 FQNENV. Trimming removed 4 bases from V and 2 bases from J, with 9 bases in between.

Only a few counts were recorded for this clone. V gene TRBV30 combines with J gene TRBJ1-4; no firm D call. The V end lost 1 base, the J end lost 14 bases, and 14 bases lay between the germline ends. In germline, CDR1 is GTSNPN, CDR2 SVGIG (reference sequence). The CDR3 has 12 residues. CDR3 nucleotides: TGTGCCTGGAGTGGGTCGAGTGAAGTTCTGTTTTTT. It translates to CAWSGSSEVLFF.

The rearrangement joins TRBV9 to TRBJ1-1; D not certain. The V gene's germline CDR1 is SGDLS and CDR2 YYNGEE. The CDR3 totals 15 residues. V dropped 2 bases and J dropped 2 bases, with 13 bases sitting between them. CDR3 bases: TGTGCCAGCAGCGTCACTCACAGACCTAACACTGAAGCTTTCTTT. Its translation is CASSVTHRPNTEAFF.

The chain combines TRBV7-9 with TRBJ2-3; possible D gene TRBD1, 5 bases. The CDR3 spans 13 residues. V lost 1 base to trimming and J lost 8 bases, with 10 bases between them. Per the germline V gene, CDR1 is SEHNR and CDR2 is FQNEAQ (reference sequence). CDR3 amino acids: CASSLDSRGTQYF. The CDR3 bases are TGTGCCAGCAGCTTAGATAGTAGGGGTACGCAGTATTTT.

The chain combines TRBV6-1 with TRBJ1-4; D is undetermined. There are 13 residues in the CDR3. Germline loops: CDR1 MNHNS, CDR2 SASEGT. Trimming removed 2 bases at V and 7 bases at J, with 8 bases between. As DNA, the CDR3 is TGTGCCAGCAGTGAACGCTATAGTGAAAAACTGTTTTTT. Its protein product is CASSERYSEKLFF.

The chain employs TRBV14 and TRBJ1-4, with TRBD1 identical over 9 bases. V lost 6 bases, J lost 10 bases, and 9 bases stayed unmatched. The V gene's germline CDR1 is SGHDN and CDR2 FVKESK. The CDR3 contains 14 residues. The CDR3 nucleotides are TGTGCCAGCAGTCGTACAGGGGGCGGAGGAAAACTGTTTTTT. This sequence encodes CASSRTGGGGKLFF. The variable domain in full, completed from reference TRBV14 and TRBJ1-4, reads EAGVTQFPSHSVIEKGQTVTLRCDPISGHDNLYWYRRVMGKEIKFLLHFVKESKQDESGMPNNRFLAERTGGTYSTLKVQPAELEDSGVYFCASSRTGGGGKLFFGSGTQLSVL.

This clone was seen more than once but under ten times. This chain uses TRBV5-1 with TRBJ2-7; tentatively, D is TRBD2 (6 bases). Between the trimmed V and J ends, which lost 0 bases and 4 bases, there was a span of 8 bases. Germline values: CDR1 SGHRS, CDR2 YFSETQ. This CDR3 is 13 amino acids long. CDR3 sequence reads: CASSLVGGYEQYF. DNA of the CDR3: TGCGCCAGCAGCTTGGTGGGGGGTTACGAGCAGTACTTC.